Presented here are 11 T cell receptor beta chains from one specimen sequenced in a study of blood T cell repertoires in COVID-19. Profiling relied on immunoSEQ multiplex PCR, and the TCRdb table lists in-frame clones only, not all of them. Here the sample spans about 310,000 clones, over 85% being singletons. Sample: PBMCs or T cells enriched from blood (not recorded which). These receptors came from a woman in her 30s who had recovered from COVID-19.

This sequence joins TRBV14 and TRBJ2-5; 7 nucleotides line up with TRBD1. The CDR3 is 15 amino acids. Per the germline V gene, CDR1 is SGHDN and CDR2 is FVKESK. J was trimmed by 5 bases and V by 4 bases; bases with no gene match: 10. CDR3 nucleotide sequence: TGTGCCAGCAGCCGGAGACAGGGTCGGAGCGAGACCCAGTACTTC. Protein product: CASSRRQGRSETQYF.

The CDR3 region is CATGTGIITGELFF. Here the CDR3 DNA reads TGTGCCACGGGGACAGGGATAATTACCGGGGAGCTGTTTTTT. The V and J genes are TRBV19 and TRBJ2-2; 9 bases fit TRBD1. V lost 10 bases, J lost 5 bases, and 8 bases stayed unmatched. The length of the CDR3 is 14 residues. CDR1 and CDR2 (germline): LNHDA, SQIVND (reference sequence).

J is TRBJ2-1 and V is TRBV18; 9 bases line up with TRBD2. V shed 3 bases and J 6 bases; nucleotides not matched to a gene: 9. The CDR3 has 16 residues. CDR1 and CDR2 (germline): KGHSH, LQKENI. CDR3: CASSPRGTSPPNEQFF. As DNA, the CDR3 is TGTGCCAGCTCACCTCGTGGGACTAGCCCTCCCAATGAGCAGTTCTTC.

Only one count was recorded for this clone. The J gene is TRBJ1-4, the V gene TRBV28; unclear D gene. Germline V gene data show CDR1 as MDHEN and CDR2 as SYDVKM. The germline V and J ends were trimmed by 5 bases and 5 bases, with 12 bases remaining between them. CDR3 length: 14 residues. CDR3 sequence: CASSASSGNEKLFF. Written as DNA, the CDR3 is TGTGCCAGCAGTGCCTCGTCGGGAAATGAAAAACTGTTTTTT.

The rearrangement uses TRBV5-4 and TRBJ2-1, with D perhaps TRBD2 (6 bases). The germline V gene has CDR1 SGHNT and CDR2 YYREEE (reference sequence). The CDR3 has 16 amino acids. The V end was cut by 3 bases, the J end by 0 bases, with 13 bases between. The CDR3 DNA is TGTGCCAGCAGCTGGGGAGGCGGCAGCTCCTACAATGAGCAGTTCTTC. It encodes CASSWGGGSSYNEQFF.

This clone came up once. The chain links TRBV5-6 to TRBJ1-3; D unresolved. Trimming stripped 7 bases from V and 0 bases from J, with 14 bases between. Germline-derived CDR1 and CDR2 are SGHDT and YYEEEE. The CDR3 is made up of 15 amino acids. CDR3 nucleotide sequence: TGTGCCAGCTGTACCTGGCCCTCCTCTGGAAACACCATATATTTT. Its translation is CASCTWPSSGNTIYF.

The rearrangement links TRBV5-1 to TRBJ1-2; TRBD1 matches 9 bases. Germline values: CDR1 SGHRS, CDR2 YFSETQ. J was trimmed by 5 bases and V by 4 bases; bases with no gene match: 6. The CDR3 length is 14 residues. This chain's CDR3 is CASSPRGTGYGYTF. The CDR3 DNA reads TGCGCCAGCAGCCCGCGAGGGACAGGGTATGGCTACACCTTC.

The genes are TRBV6-2 or TRBV6-3 and TRBJ1-1; D is undetermined. Germline CDR1 is MNHEY and CDR2 is SVGEGT. V shed 6 bases and J shed 2 bases, with 13 bases lying between them. This CDR3 region has 14 residues. This CDR3 reads CASSFRGSNTEAFF. CDR3 in DNA: TGTGCCAGCAGCTTTCGAGGGTCCAACACTGAAGCTTTCTTT.

The CDR3 coding sequence is TGTGCCAGCAGTTACGAAACAGGGGGGGGAAAACTGTTTTTT. It yields the protein CASSYETGGGKLFF. This chain uses TRBV6-5 with TRBJ1-4, with 8 bases that match TRBD1. Per the germline V gene, CDR1 is MNHEY and CDR2 is SVGAGI. The CDR3 runs 14 residues. V was clipped by 2 bases and J by 10 bases; unmatched bases: 6.

This sequence joins TRBV5-6 and TRBJ1-1, with 9 bases identical to TRBD1. CDR3 length: 13 residues. Losses at the gene ends were 4 bases for V and 11 bases for J; bases not matched to a gene: 9. Germline CDR1 and CDR2: SGHDT and YYEEEE. CDR3 loop: CASSPEGDRDAFF. CDR3 DNA: TGTGCCAGCAGCCCCGAGGGGGACAGGGATGCTTTCTTT.

The J gene is TRBJ1-2, the V gene TRBV4-1; D gene uncertain. The V gene lost 4 bases and the J gene lost 4 bases, with 25 bases spanning the gap. Germline CDR1 and CDR2: MGHRA and YSYEKL. The CDR3 consists of 18 residues. The CDR3 is CASSPHSGRGPLGYGYTF. CDR3 DNA: TGCGCCAGCAGCCCCCATTCGGGGAGAGGGCCCCTGGGCTATGGCTACACCTTC.